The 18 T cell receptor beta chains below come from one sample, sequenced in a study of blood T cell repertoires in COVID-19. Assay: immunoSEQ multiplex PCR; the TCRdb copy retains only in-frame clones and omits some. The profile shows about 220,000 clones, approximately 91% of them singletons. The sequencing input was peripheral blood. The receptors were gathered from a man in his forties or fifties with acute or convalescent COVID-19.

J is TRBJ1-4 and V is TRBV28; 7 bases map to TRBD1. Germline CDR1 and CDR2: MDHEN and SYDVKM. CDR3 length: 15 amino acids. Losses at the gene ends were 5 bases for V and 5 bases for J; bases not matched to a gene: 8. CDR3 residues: CASSLAGQSNEKLFF. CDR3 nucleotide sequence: TGTGCCAGCAGTCTTGCGGGACAGTCAAATGAAAAACTGTTTTTT.

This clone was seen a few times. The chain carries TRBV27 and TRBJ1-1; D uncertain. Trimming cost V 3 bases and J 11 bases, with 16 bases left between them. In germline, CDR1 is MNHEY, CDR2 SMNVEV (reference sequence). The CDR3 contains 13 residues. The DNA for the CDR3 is TGTGCCAGCAGTTTCCGAACTCGAAATCGGGCTTTCTTT. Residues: CASSFRTRNRAFF.

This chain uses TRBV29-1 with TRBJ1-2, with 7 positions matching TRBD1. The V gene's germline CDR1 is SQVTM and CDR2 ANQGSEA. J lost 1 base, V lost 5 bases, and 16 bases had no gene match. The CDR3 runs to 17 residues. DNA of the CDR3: TGCAGCGTTAGAGTTAGGGACAGCCAGCCTTTTAACTATGGCTACACCTTC. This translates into CSVRVRDSQPFNYGYTF.

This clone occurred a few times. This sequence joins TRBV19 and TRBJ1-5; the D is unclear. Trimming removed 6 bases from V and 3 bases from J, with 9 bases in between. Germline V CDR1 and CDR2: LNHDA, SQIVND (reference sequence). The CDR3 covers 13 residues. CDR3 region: CASRERPNQPQHF. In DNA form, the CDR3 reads TGTGCCAGTAGGGAGAGACCCAATCAGCCCCAGCATTTT.

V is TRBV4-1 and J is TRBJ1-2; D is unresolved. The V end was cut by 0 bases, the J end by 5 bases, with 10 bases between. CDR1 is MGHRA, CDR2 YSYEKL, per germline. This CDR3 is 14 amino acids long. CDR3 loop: CASSQDTSGYGYTF. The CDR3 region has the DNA TGCGCCAGCAGCCAAGATACTAGTGGGTATGGCTACACCTTC.

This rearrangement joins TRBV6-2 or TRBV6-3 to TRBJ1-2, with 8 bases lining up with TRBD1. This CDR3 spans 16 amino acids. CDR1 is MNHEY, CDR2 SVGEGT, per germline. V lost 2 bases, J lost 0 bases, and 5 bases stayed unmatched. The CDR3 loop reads CASSYETGASNYGYTF. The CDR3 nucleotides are TGTGCCAGCAGTTACGAGACAGGGGCATCTAACTATGGCTACACCTTC.

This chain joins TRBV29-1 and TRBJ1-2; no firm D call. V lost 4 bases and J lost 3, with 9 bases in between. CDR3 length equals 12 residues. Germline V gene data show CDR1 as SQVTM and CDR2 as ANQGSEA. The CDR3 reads CSVGEVDYGYTF. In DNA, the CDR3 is TGCAGCGTTGGTGAGGTTGACTATGGCTACACCTTC.

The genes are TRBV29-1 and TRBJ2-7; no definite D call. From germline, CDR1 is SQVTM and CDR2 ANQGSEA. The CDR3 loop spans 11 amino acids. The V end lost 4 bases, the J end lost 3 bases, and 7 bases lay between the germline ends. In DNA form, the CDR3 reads TGCAGCGTTGGGTGGAGCTACGAGCAGTACTTC. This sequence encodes CSVGWSYEQYF.

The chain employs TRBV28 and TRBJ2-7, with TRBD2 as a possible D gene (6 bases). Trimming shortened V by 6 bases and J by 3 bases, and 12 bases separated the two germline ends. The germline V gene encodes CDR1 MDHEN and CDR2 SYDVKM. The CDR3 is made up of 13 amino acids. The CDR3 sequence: CASRTGGNYEQYF. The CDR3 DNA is TGTGCCAGCAGGACCGGCGGGAACTACGAGCAGTACTTC.

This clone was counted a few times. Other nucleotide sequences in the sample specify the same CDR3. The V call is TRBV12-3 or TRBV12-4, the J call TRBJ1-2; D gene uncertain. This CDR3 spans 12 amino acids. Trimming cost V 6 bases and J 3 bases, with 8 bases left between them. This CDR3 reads CASSPGDYGYTF. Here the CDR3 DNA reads TGTGCCAGCAGCCCCGGAGACTATGGCTACACCTTC.

CDR3 DNA: TGTGCCAGCAGCTTAGAAGGGACAGGGGCTGGCACAGATACGCAGTATTTT. It encodes CASSLEGTGAGTDTQYF. The chain links TRBV11-3 to TRBJ2-3; 10 bases match TRBD1. The CDR3 runs 17 residues. CDR1 is SGHNT, CDR2 YENEEA, per germline. The V gene end was trimmed by 0 bases and the J gene end by 1 base; junction bases not matched to a gene: 4.

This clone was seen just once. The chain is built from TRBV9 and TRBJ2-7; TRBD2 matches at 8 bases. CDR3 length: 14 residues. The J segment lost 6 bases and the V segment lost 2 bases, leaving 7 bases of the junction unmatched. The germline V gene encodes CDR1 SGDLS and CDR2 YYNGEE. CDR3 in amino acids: CASSVSGRAAEQYF. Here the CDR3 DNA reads TGTGCCAGCAGCGTCTCCGGGAGGGCCGCCGAGCAGTACTTC.

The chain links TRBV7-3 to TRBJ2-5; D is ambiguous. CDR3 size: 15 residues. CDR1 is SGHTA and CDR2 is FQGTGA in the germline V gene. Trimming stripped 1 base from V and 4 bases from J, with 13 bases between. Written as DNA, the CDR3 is TGTGCCAGCAGCTTAAACCCCGTCCATAGAGAGACCCAGTACTTC. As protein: CASSLNPVHRETQYF. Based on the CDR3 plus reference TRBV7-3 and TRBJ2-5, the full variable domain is GAGVSQTPSNKVTEKGKYVELRCDPISGHTALYWYRQSLGQGPEFLIYFQGTGAADDSGLPNDRFFAVRPEGSVSTLKIQRTERGDSAVYLCASSLNPVHRETQYFGPGTRLLVL.

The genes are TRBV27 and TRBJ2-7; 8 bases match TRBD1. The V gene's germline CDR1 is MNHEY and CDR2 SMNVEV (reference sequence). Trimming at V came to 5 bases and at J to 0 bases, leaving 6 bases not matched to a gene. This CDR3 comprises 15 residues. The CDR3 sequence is CASSPRQGYSYEQYF. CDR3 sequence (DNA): TGTGCCAGCAGTCCTCGACAGGGGTACTCCTACGAGCAGTACTTC.

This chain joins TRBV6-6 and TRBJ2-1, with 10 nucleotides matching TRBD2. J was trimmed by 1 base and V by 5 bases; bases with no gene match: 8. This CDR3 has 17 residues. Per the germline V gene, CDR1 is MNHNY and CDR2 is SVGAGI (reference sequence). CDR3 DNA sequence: TGTGCCAGCAGTCACCTAGCGGGAGTGAGGTCCTACAATGAGCAGTTCTTC. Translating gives CASSHLAGVRSYNEQFF.

CDR3 sequence (DNA): TGTGCCACCAGGGACAGGGGAACCGGGGAGCTGTTTTTT. Translated: CATRDRGTGELFF. The V call is TRBV24-1, the J call TRBJ2-2; 9 bases fit TRBD1. The germline CDR1 and CDR2 sequences are KGHDR and SFDVKD. This CDR3 comprises 13 residues. V lost 7 bases and J lost 5; bases outside the gene matches: 1.

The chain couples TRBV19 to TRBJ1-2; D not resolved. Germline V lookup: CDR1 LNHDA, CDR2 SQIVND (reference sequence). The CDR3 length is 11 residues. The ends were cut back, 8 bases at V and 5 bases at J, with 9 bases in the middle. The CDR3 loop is CASGLEYGYTF. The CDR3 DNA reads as TGTGCCAGTGGTCTTGAGTATGGCTACACCTTC.

The DNA of the CDR3 is TGCAGTGCTAGTACGGCGGGAGGGCCTGGAGCGCAGTATTTT. Protein: CSASTAGGPGAQYF. The rearrangement joins TRBV20-1 to TRBJ2-3, with 9 nucleotides matching TRBD2. J was trimmed by 10 bases and V by 3 bases; bases with no gene match: 11. The CDR3 has 14 amino acids. Per the germline V gene, CDR1 is DFQATT and CDR2 is SNEGSKA (reference sequence).